Presented here are 6 T cell receptor beta chains from one specimen sequenced in a study of cytomegalovirus exposure and HLA in healthy donors. Primers: 60 Vbeta forward and 13 Jbeta reverse. The repertoire was sequenced with immunoSEQ multiplex PCR; TCRdb's copy has only in-frame clones and lacks some. The table has 150,000 to 200,000 clones, approximately 80% seen once. Material: PBMCs. Receptors were obtained from a girl aged 5-17 years in good health and CMV-seropositive.

The chain recombines TRBV2 with TRBJ1-1; D call uncertain. Germline-derived CDR1 and CDR2 are SNHLY and FYNNEI. V was clipped by 6 bases and J by 1 base, with 9 bases between them. There are 13 residues in the CDR3. The CDR3 bases are TGTGCCAGCAGCTTCCAACAGAACACTGAAGCTTTCTTT. Its translation: CASSFQQNTEAFF.

The chain is built from TRBV6-5 and TRBJ2-3, with no clear D. V dropped 8 bases and J dropped 2 bases, with 14 bases sitting between them. In germline, CDR1 is MNHEY, CDR2 SVGAGI. The CDR3 extends over 14 amino acids. The CDR3: CASRGLDHTDTQYF. CDR3 coding DNA: TGTGCCAGCCGTGGGCTCGACCACACAGATACGCAGTATTTT.

A single count supports this clone. Here the CDR3 DNA reads TGCGCCAGCAGCTCCCAGGGGACAGGGGGCTCTGGCTACACCTTC. It is translated as CASSSQGTGGSGYTF. The genes are TRBV5-1 and TRBJ1-2; TRBD1 matches 12 bases. Germline assignment: CDR1 SGHRS and CDR2 YFSETQ. Trimming took 3 bases from V and 7 from J; bases not matched to a gene: 7. CDR3 length equals 15 residues. Full variable domain (missing parts from reference TRBV5-1 and TRBJ1-2): KAGVTQTPRYLIKTRGQQVTLSCSPISGHRSVSWYQQTPGQGLQFLFEYFSETQRNKGNFPGRFSGRQFSNSRSEMNVSTLELGDSALYLCASSSQGTGGSGYTFGSGTRLTVV.

This clone was observed once. The gene calls are TRBV10-3 and TRBJ1-1, with TRBD1 matching over 7 bases. Germline CDR1 and CDR2: ENHRY and SYGVKD. V lost 5 bases to trimming and J lost 0 bases; unmatched junction nucleotides: 6. The CDR3 is 15 amino acids. The CDR3 sequence is CAISTDRLMNTEAFF. CDR3 nucleotide sequence: TGTGCCATCAGTACGGACAGGCTTATGAACACTGAAGCTTTCTTT.

In this sample, this clone turned up a few times. V and J are TRBV5-1 and TRBJ2-7; D perhaps matches TRBD1 (6 bases). CDR1 SGHRS and CDR2 YFSETQ come from the germline V gene. This CDR3 region has 15 residues. V lost 4 bases and J 0 bases, leaving 14 bases between the germline ends. The CDR3 nucleotides read TGCGCCAGCAGCCAGGGGACACCCAGCTCCTACGAGCAGTACTTC. It is translated as CASSQGTPSSYEQYF.

This sequence joins TRBV4-2 and TRBJ2-1; 10 nucleotides align to TRBD2. J lost 8 bases, V lost 2 bases, and 12 bases had no gene match. Per germline, CDR1 LGHNA and CDR2 YNFKEQ. The CDR3 has 17 residues. For the CDR3, the DNA is TGTGCCAGCAGCCAAAGGGAGGGAGCGGGAGGGCCCTATGAGCAGTTCTTC. Translation: CASSQREGAGGPYEQFF.